These 14 T cell receptor beta chains were sequenced from one sample in a study of T cells after posttransplantation cyclophosphamide (dated by TCRdb to 2015 to 2016). Library preparation used the immunoSEQ multiplex PCR assay. Not all clones reach the TCRdb copy of this immuneACCESS table, which keeps in-frame sequences only. Checked studies attribute under half of the gap to unresolved V genes and leave the rest unexplained. The data for this sample show over 25,000 clones, each detected more than once. 2.5% to 3% of the sample comes from the top ten. The sequencing input was PBMCs. The source of these receptors is an older woman in good health, CMV-negative, and a related stem cell transplant donor.

The chain links TRBV25-1 to TRBJ1-3; D uncertain. The CDR3 is made up of 13 amino acids. Germline V gene data show CDR1 as MGHDK and CDR2 as SYGVNS. Trimming left V 3 bases short and J 3 bases short, with 6 bases between. Here the CDR3 reads CASSDPGGNTIYF. The CDR3 nucleotides are TGTGCCAGCAGTGATCCGGGTGGAAACACCATATATTTT. Together with reference TRBV25-1 and TRBJ1-3, the CDR3 gives the full variable domain: EADIYQTPRYLVIGTGKKITLECSQTMGHDKMYWYQQDPGMELHLIHYSYGVNSTEKGDLSSESTVSRIRTEHFPLTLESARPSHTSQYLCASSDPGGNTIYFGEGSWLTVV.

This clone has at least ten counts. The chain links TRBV7-9 to TRBJ2-1; D is ambiguous. CDR1 is SEHNR, CDR2 FQNEAQ, per germline (reference sequence). The CDR3 covers 12 residues. V lost 6 bases and J 4 bases, leaving 7 bases between the germline ends. This CDR3 reads CASSSRYNEQFF. Written as DNA, the CDR3 is TGTGCCAGCAGTTCAAGGTACAATGAGCAGTTCTTC.

The table lists this clone with many counts. The V call is TRBV2, the J call TRBJ2-7, with 7 bases lining up with TRBD2. This CDR3 is built from 14 residues. Germline V lookup: CDR1 SNHLY, CDR2 FYNNEI. With V trimmed by 6 bases and J by 4 bases, 9 bases remained unmatched. The CDR3 DNA is TGTGCCAGCAGGAATGTGGGGGGGACTTACGAGCAGTACTTC. It specifies CASRNVGGTYEQYF.

This clone has ten or more counts. The chain uses TRBV7-2 and TRBJ2-5; 8 nucleotides match TRBD1. The J segment lost 4 bases and the V segment lost 1 base, leaving 5 bases of the junction unmatched. Germline CDR1 is SGHTA and CDR2 is FQGNSA. The CDR3 is 15 amino acids. The CDR3 DNA is TGTGCCAGCAGCTTAGTCAGGGGGCGGGGAGAGACCCAGTACTTC. Its translation: CASSLVRGRGETQYF.

This clone was counted many times. CDR3 region: CASSLVRGVSYNEQFF. Written as DNA, the CDR3 is TGTGCCAGCAGCTTAGTTCGCGGGGTCTCCTACAATGAGCAGTTCTTC. The V gene is TRBV7-2, the J gene TRBJ2-1, with D perhaps TRBD2 (6 bases). With 1 base removed from V and 0 bases from J, the gap between germline ends came to 10 bases. CDR1 and CDR2 (germline): SGHTA, FQGNSA. CDR3 length equals 16 residues.

This clone has a count of ten or more. V usage is TRBV5-4 and J usage is TRBJ2-7, with 9 bases aligning to TRBD1. This CDR3 has 16 residues. The V segment lost 0 bases and the J segment 7 bases; nucleotides outside the gene matches: 11. The germline gives CDR1 SGHNT, CDR2 YYREEE (reference sequence). CDR3 protein: CASSLARSGQGREQYF. The CDR3 DNA sequence: TGTGCCAGCAGCTTGGCACGGTCGGGACAGGGTAGGGAGCAGTACTTC.

This chain uses TRBV9 with TRBJ2-3; TRBD1 agrees at 10 bases. The CDR3 is made up of 15 amino acids. Germline lookup yields CDR1 SGDLS and CDR2 YYNGEE. Unmatched junction bases numbered 6, after V lost 2 bases and J lost 6 bases. CDR3 nucleotide sequence: TGTGCCAGCAGCGTCTCGACAGGGGGCAGGGATACGCAGTATTTT. Protein: CASSVSTGGRDTQYF.

This clone was recorded many times. The chain couples TRBV5-6 to TRBJ1-1; D gene ambiguous. Trimming removed 4 bases at V and 0 bases at J, with 13 bases between. Germline V lookup: CDR1 SGHDT, CDR2 YYEEEE. The CDR3 consists of 15 residues. The CDR3 region is CASSPGPTLNTEAFF. DNA for the CDR3: TGTGCCAGCAGCCCGGGTCCTACTTTGAACACTGAAGCTTTCTTT.

Many counts were recorded for this clone. The chain is built from TRBV6-6 and TRBJ1-5, with 7 bases fitting TRBD1. Germline values: CDR1 MNHNY, CDR2 SVGAGI (reference sequence). This CDR3 is built from 15 residues. V shed 4 bases, J shed 4 bases, and the junction held 7 bases outside the gene matches. Here the CDR3 DNA reads TGTGCCAGCAGTTTGGGGGCAGGGGGGAATCAGCCCCAGCATTTT. Amino acid sequence: CASSLGAGGNQPQHF.

This clone was seen only a few times. CDR3 protein: CAWSQQGAQPQHF. CDR3 coding DNA: TGTGCCTGGAGTCAGCAGGGTGCTCAGCCCCAGCATTTT. The V and J genes are TRBV30 and TRBJ1-5, with D tentatively TRBD1 (5 bases). The CDR3 consists of 13 residues. V was pared by 2 bases and J by 6 bases, with 11 bases between. Germline V CDR1 and CDR2: GTSNPN, SVGIG (reference sequence).

At least ten counts were recorded for this clone. V usage is TRBV19 and J usage is TRBJ1-5, with D tentatively TRBD1 (5 bases). The CDR3 has 16 residues. CDR1 is LNHDA and CDR2 is SQIVND in the germline V gene (reference sequence). V shed 6 bases and J shed 2 bases, with 17 bases lying between them. CDR3 in DNA: TGTGCCAGTAGGCCCGGTGGCCAGGGTCGCAATCAGCCCCAGCATTTT. Residues: CASRPGGQGRNQPQHF.

This chain uses TRBV7-2 with TRBJ1-5; possible D gene TRBD1, 5 bases. Between the trimmed V and J ends, which lost 9 bases and 4 bases, there was a span of 16 bases. The CDR3 runs to 14 residues. Germline V lookup: CDR1 SGHTA, CDR2 FQGNSA. The CDR3 DNA is TGTGCCAGTTCGGGCGGGGGGGGAAATCAGCCCCAGCATTTT. This sequence encodes CASSGGGGNQPQHF.

This clone has ten or more counts. This chain connects TRBV27 to TRBJ2-7; possible D gene TRBD2, 6 bases. CDR3 size: 15 residues. Germline CDR1 is MNHEY and CDR2 is SMNVEV (reference sequence). V lost 6 bases, J lost 0 bases, and 15 bases lay in between. This CDR3 is CASSPRGRSSYEQYF. DNA for the CDR3: TGTGCCAGCAGCCCTCGGGGGAGGAGCTCCTACGAGCAGTACTTC.

This clone appeared many times. The gene calls are TRBV18 and TRBJ2-2; TRBD2 is a possible D gene (6 bases). V was pared by 0 bases and J by 7 bases, with 12 bases between. The germline gives CDR1 KGHSH, CDR2 LQKENI. This CDR3 spans 15 amino acids. CDR3 in amino acids: CASSPPVGTVGELFF. In nucleotides, the CDR3 is TGTGCCAGCTCACCACCTGTCGGGACTGTCGGGGAGCTGTTTTTT.